Below, one T cell receptor beta chain is given with its context. Antigen specificity is unknown. The data stem from a study of identical twins. General observations from the study: Low generation-probability sequences were in excess among twin-shared out-of-frame alpha sequences. Less excess twin sharing appeared in beta out-of-frame sequences. Among monozygotic twins, out-of-frame TCR alpha sharing exceeded what models predicted.

Germline CDR1 is KGHSH and CDR2 is LQKENI. Trimming pared 2 bases from V and 3 bases from J, leaving 13 bases between. The CDR3 has 15 residues. A universal primer site came from template switching; cDNA carried unique molecular identifiers. Via MiXCR, TCRdb re-called the 5' RACE reads, giving one row per CDR3 protein. The sample includes 1.5 million to 2 million distinct CDR3 sequences, around 29% seen only once; the top ten take approximately 0.29%. The material sequenced was cord blood. The TCR sequence derives from a newborn girl in good health. The chain joins TRBV18 to TRBJ1-2, with D perhaps TRBD1 (6 bases). This CDR3 reads CASSPNTGRDYGYTF. The DNA for the CDR3 is TGTGCCAGCTCACCAAACACAGGGCGGGACTATGGCTACACCTTC.